The source of this T cell receptor beta chain is a study of cytomegalovirus exposure and HLA in healthy donors. Broader study findings: TCR beta V- and J-gene trimming, according to a later analysis, was linked to a missense DCLRE1C variant. Exclusion as indistinguishable affected some V segments, including TRBV6-2 and TRBV6-3. A later analysis reportedly found fewer N-insertions in an Asian-associated ancestry cluster than the approximately 670-donor mean. Associated with cytomegalovirus, according to the listing, were approximately 160 TCR beta chains.

Note on this clone: The antigen remains undetermined.

PCR was performed using 60 Vbeta and 13 Jbeta primers. Data came from immunoSEQ multiplex PCR; TCRdb stores just in-frame clones and leaves some out. In the table there are approximately 160,000 clones, 55% to 80% of which are singletons. Deletions cut 5 bases from V and 1 base from J, with 2 bases between. The CDR3 length is 11 residues. Germline V CDR1 and CDR2: LNHDA, SQIVND (reference sequence). The TCR originated in a woman under 30 in good health and CMV-seropositive. This rearrangement joins TRBV19 to TRBJ1-1; D not resolved. The sequenced material came from PBMCs. CDR3: CASSRNTEAFF. Written as DNA, the CDR3 is TGTGCCAGTAGTCGGAACACTGAAGCTTTCTTT.